This is a list of T cell receptor beta chains from one sample in a study of blood T cell repertoires in COVID-19. The method was immunoSEQ multiplex PCR; TCRdb's version includes in-frame clones alone and lacks a portion of them. The sample includes some 150,000 clones, about 80% seen only once; the top ten take roughly 29%. The sample comprised peripheral blood. The receptors derive from a woman aged 55-69 years with acute or convalescent COVID-19. Each CDR3 is given without its conserved first and last residue.

V | CDR3
TRBV7-2 | ASSPNRVGNYGYT
TRBV30 | AWSPVGDQPQH
TRBV2 | ASSELGQGTYGYT
TRBV6-6 | ASSHRSYEQY
TRBV27 | ASRGTGGNTIY
TRBV12-3/TRBV12-4 | ASSSQGLSGYT
TRBV4-1 | ASSHGVGTSKDTQY
TRBV5-1 | ASSLGDSSGNTIY
TRBV28 | ASSLQGMGPGNTIY
TRBV27 | ASSLTWGANTEAF
TRBV6-5 | ASSWDSNNSPLH
TRBV7-8 | ASRRQGAYEQY
TRBV5-5 | ASLQNENTEAF
TRBV7-9 | ASSLSGGASLRETQY
TRBV15 | ATSRGGKGDQY
TRBV10-1 | ASIDRASLQPY
TRBV6-2/TRBV6-3 | ASSYSPVAGGITDTQY
TRBV24-1 | ATSVSAEPGELF
TRBV7-8 | ASSLERTGPANEQF
TRBV6-5 | ASYLGGATDTQY
TRBV6-5 | ASSFGLYNEQF
TRBV28 | ASSGQFPNYGYT
TRBV7-9 | ASSLLGTGNEKLF
TRBV2 | ASSENRVSYEQY
TRBV5-6 | ASKLRVPNYGYT
TRBV29-1 | SVDNRAGEQF
TRBV18 | ASSQDRTLNYGYT
TRBV5-1 | ASTLAGVETQY
TRBV3-1/TRBV3-2 | ASSKGGKGSPLH
TRBV14 | ASSQWTGGRRANVLT
TRBV19 | ASSTRQGGHH
TRBV6-6 | ASGGARNQPQH
TRBV19 | ASTSQANTGELF
TRBV5-1 | ASSLSLGTGGNGYT
TRBV19 | ASTNRGLSEKLF
TRBV5-1 | ASSLGQGGYGYT
TRBV12-5 | ASGLAVDWGREVYEQY
TRBV14 | ASSVPGLAGVQETQY
TRBV19 | ASSRRQGARDEQY
TRBV5-1 | ASSLATGGGADTQY
TRBV4-1 | ASSHPGGLGYT
TRBV7-9 | ASSVRQGDSYEQY
TRBV18 | ASSPPGATTNEKLF